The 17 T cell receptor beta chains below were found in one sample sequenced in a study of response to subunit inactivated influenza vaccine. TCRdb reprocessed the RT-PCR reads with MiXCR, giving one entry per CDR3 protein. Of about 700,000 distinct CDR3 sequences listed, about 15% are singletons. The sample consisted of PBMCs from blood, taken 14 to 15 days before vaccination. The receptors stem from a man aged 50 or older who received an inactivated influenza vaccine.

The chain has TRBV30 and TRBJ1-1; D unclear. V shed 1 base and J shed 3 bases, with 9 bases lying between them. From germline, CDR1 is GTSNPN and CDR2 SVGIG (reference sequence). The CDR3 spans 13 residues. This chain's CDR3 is CAWSAQIDTEAFF. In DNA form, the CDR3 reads TGTGCCTGGAGTGCTCAGATAGACACTGAAGCTTTCTTT.

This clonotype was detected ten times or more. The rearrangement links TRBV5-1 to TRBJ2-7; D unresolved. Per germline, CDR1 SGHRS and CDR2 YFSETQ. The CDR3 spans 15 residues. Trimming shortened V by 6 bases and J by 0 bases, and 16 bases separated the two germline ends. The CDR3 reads CASNPGASSSYEQYF. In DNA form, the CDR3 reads TGCGCCAGCAACCCCGGAGCGTCTAGCTCCTACGAGCAGTACTTC.

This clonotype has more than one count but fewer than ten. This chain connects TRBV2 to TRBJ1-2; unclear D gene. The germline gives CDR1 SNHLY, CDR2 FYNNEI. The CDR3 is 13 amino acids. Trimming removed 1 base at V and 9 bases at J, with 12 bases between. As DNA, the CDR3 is TGTGCCAGCAGTGAAGGACTGGGAGGAAGCTACACCTTC. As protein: CASSEGLGGSYTF.

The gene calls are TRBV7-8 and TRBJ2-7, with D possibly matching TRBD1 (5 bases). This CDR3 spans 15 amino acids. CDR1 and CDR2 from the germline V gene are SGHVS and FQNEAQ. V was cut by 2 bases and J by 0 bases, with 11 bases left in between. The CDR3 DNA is TGTGCCAGCAGCTTATCCAGGGCGATCTCCTACGAGCAGTACTTC. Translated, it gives CASSLSRAISYEQYF.

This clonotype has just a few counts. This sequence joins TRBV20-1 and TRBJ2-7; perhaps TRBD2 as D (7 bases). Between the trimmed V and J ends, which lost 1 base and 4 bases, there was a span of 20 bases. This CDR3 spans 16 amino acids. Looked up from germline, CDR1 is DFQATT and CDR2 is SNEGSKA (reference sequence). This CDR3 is CSARAARGALLYEQYF. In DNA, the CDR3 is TGCAGTGCTAGAGCAGCTCGGGGGGCTCTCCTATACGAGCAGTACTTC.

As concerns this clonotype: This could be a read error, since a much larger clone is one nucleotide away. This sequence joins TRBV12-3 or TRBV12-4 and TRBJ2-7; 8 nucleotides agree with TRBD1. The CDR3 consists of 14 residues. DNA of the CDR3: TGTGCCAGCAGTGATACAGGGGGAGTTGGGGAGCAGTGCTTC. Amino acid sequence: CASSDTGGVGEQCF.

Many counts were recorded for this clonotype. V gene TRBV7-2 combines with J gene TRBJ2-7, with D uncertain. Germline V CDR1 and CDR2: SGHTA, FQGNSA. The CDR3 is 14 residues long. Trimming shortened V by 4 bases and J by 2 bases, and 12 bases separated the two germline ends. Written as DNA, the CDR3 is TGTGCCAGCAGCTACATCAGTGGGGCCTACGAGCAGTACTTC. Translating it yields CASSYISGAYEQYF.

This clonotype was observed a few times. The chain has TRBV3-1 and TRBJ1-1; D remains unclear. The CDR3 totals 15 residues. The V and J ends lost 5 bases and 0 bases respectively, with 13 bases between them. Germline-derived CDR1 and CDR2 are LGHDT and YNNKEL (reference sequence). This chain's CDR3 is CASSNGRGVNTEAFF. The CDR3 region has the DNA TGTGCCAGCAGCAACGGACGGGGAGTGAACACTGAAGCTTTCTTT.

The CDR3 nucleotides are TGCAGTTTCCGGGCGAGCTCCTACAATGAGCAGTTCTTC. Amino acid sequence: CSFRASSYNEQFF. The chain uses TRBV20-1 and TRBJ2-1; the D is unclear. CDR3 size: 13 residues. V lost 8 bases and J 0 bases, leaving 11 bases between the germline ends. Germline-derived CDR1 and CDR2 are DFQATT and SNEGSKA (reference sequence).

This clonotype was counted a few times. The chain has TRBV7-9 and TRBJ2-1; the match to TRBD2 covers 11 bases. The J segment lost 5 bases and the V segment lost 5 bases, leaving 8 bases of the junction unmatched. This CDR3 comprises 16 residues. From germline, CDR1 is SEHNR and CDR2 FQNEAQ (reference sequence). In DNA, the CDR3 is TGTGCCAGCAGCCCCTTCACTAGCGGGAGAAACAATGAGCAGTTCTTC. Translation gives CASSPFTSGRNNEQFF.

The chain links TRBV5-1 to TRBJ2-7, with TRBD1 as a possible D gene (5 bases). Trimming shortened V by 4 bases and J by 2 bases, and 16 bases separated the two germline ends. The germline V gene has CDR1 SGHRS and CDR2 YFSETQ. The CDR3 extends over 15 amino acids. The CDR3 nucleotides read TGCGCCAGCAGCCCCGTCCCAGGGTCTCCCTACGAGCAGTACTTC. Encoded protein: CASSPVPGSPYEQYF.

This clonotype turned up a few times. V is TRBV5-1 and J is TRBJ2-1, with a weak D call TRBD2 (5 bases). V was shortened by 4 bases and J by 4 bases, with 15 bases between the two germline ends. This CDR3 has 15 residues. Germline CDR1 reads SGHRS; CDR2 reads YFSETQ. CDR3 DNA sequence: TGCGCCAGCAGCCCTACTAGTAGAGAGTACAATGAGCAGTTCTTC. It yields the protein CASSPTSREYNEQFF.

DNA for the CDR3: TGTGCCTTCCAGGGACTTCTAAACAATGAGCAGTTCTTC. It translates to CAFQGLLNNEQFF. This chain links TRBV9 with TRBJ2-1, with TRBD2 as a possible D gene (6 bases). In germline, CDR1 is SGDLS, CDR2 YYNGEE. CDR3 length: 13 amino acids. The V end lost 10 bases, the J end lost 5 bases, and 16 bases lay between the germline ends.

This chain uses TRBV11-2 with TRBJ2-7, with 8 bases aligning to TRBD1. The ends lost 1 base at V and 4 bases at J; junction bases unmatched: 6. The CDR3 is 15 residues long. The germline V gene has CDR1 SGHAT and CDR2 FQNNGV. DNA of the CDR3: TGTGCCAGCAGCTTAGGACAGGGGTTCCTTTACGAGCAGTACTTC. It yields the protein CASSLGQGFLYEQYF.

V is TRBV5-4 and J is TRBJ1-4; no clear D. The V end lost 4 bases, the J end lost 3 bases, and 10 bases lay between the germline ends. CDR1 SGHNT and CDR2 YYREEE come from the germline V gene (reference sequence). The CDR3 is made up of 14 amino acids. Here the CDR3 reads CASSNFGANEKLFF. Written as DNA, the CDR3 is TGTGCCAGCAGCAACTTCGGGGCTAATGAAAAACTGTTTTTT. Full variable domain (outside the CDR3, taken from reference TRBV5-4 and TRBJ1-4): ETGVTQSPTHLIKTRGQQVTLRCSSQSGHNTVSWYQQALGQGPQFIFQYYREEENGRGNFPPRFSGLQFPNYSSELNVNALELDDSALYLCASSNFGANEKLFFGSGTQLSVL.

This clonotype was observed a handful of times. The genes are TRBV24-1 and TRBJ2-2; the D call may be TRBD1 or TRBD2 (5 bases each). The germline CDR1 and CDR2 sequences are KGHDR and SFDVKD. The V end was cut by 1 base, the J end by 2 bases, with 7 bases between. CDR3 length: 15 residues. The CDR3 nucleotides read TGTGCCACCAGTGATTTAGGGACCAACACCGGGGAGCTGTTTTTT. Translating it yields CATSDLGTNTGELFF.

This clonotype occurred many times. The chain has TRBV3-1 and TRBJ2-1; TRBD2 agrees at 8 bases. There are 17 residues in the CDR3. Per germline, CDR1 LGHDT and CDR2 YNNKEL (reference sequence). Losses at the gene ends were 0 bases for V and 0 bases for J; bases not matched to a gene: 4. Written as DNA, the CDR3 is TGTGCCAGCAGCCAAGATCACGGGAGGGCCTCCTACAATGAGCAGTTCTTC. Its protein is CASSQDHGRASYNEQFF.